The following is a TCR beta chain sequence with its context. These data belong to a study of blood T cell repertoires in COVID-19. Turning to the study itself: PBMCs, B-cell-depleted T cells, or T cells provided the cDNA or gDNA that made up the material.

Germline assignment: CDR1 MDHEN and CDR2 SYDVKM. This CDR3 has 14 residues. Losses at the gene ends were 1 base for V and 6 bases for J; bases not matched to a gene: 6. Clones were sequenced by immunoSEQ multiplex PCR, and TCRdb holds only the in-frame ones, with some missing. Seen here are around 100,000 clones, roughly 84% observed once, and the top ten hold roughly 2.1%. The chain uses TRBV28 and TRBJ2-7; 7 bases are shared with TRBD1. Specimen: peripheral blood. The sequence derives from a man aged 70 or older with active or convalescent COVID-19. Written as DNA, the CDR3 is TGTGCCAGCAGTTTATCAGGCAGGGGGTCCGAGCAGTACTTC. It is translated as CASSLSGRGSEQYF.